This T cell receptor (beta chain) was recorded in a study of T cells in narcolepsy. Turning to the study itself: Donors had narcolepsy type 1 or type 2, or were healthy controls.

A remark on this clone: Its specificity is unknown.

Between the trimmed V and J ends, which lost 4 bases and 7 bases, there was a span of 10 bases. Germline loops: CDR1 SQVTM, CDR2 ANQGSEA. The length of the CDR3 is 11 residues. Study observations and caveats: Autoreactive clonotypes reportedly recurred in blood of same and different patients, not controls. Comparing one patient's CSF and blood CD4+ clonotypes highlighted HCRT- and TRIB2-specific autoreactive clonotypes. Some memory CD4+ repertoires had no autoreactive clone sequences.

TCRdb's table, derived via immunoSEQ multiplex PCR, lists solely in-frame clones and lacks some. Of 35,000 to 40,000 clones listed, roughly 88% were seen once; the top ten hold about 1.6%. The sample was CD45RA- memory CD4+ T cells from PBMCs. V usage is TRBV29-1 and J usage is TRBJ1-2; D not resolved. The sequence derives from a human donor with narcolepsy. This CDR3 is CSVALGPGYTF. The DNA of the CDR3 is TGCAGCGTTGCATTAGGTCCTGGCTACACCTTC.